Listed here is a single TCR beta chain. Its antigen remains unknown. CDR1 and CDR2 (germline): WSHSY, SAAADI. The CDR3 extends over 15 amino acids. Trimming shortened V by 6 bases and J by 6 bases, and 20 bases separated the two germline ends. These data originate in a study of T-cell memory formation after mild COVID-19. General study findings and limits: Second-wave clones peaking on day 37 lacked confirmed SARS-CoV-2 specificity.

TCRdb re-analysed the 5' RACE reads in MiXCR, keeping a single row per CDR3 protein. The sample has about 210,000 distinct CDR3 sequences; under 30% are singletons. The sample consisted of PBMCs or a T cell subset sorted from them (not recorded which). The clonotype was recovered from an adult woman who had mild COVID-19 (a few samples of this study predate the infection). Cell type and time point are not known. The chain uses TRBV10-2 and TRBJ2-5, with D possibly matching TRBD1 (5 bases). CDR3 sequence: CASSQGPDSGKTQYF. CDR3 DNA sequence: TGCGCCAGCAGCCAGGGTCCTGACAGTGGAAAGACCCAGTACTTC.